The sequence of this T cell receptor (beta chain) was determined in a study of post-analysis software for immune sequencing data. In regard to this clonotype: The junction departs from the called germline gene at one end, perhaps through a read error.

The TCR beta cDNA libraries carried unique molecular identifiers. Researchers reported roughly 0.5 million cDNA molecules coming from around 1 to 9.1 million T cells. TCRdb recomputed calls from the PCR reads with MiXCR, one row per CDR3 protein. In the table there are 600,000 to 700,000 distinct CDR3 sequences, approximately 59% of which are singletons. Sequenced sample: blood. The sequence was collected from a girl aged 2 to 9 with multiple sclerosis.

CDR3 coding DNA: TGTGCCAGCAGTTTCCAGGCCACTAGCACAGATGCGCAGTATTTT. Translated: CASSFQATSTDAQYF. This chain uses TRBV12-3 or TRBV12-4 with TRBJ2-3; tentative D call: TRBD2 (6 bases). The CDR3 extends over 15 amino acids.